This is a list of T cell receptor beta chains from one sample in a study of T-cell memory formation after mild COVID-19. TCRdb re-analysed the 5' RACE reads in MiXCR, keeping a single row per CDR3 protein. The sample includes 550,000 to 600,000 distinct CDR3 sequences, 15% to 20% of them seen just once. What was sequenced was PBMCs or a T cell subset sorted from them (not recorded which). The receptors derive from an adult woman who had mild COVID-19 (a few samples of this study predate the infection). Cell type and time point are not known. The CDR3 runs from the conserved cysteine through the conserved F or W. A D gene is named only where the DNA matches it firmly. The size entry is marked missing in some rows and otherwise reads once, few, many or a size class.

J gene: TRBJ2-2
clone size: few
D gene: TRBD2
V gene: TRBV5-1
CDR3 protein: CASTAGAGELFF
CDR3 DNA: TGCGCCAGCACAGCGGGAGCCGGGGAGCTGTTTTTT

J gene: TRBJ1-1
clone size: few
D gene: -
V gene: TRBV12-3/TRBV12-4
CDR3 protein: CASSLWKGEAFF
CDR3 DNA: TGTGCCAGCAGTTTATGGAAGGGTGAAGCTTTCTTT

J gene: TRBJ1-2
clone size: -
D gene: -
V gene: TRBV20-1
CDR3 protein: CSARAVDGYTF
CDR3 DNA: TGCAGTGCTAGGGCAGTTGATGGCTACACCTTC

J gene: TRBJ2-7
clone size: -
D gene: -
V gene: TRBV20-1
CDR3 protein: CSASPLRGDSYEQYF
CDR3 DNA: TGCAGTGCTAGTCCCCTCCGAGGAGACTCCTACGAGCAGTACTTC

J gene: TRBJ2-1
clone size: -
D gene: -
V gene: TRBV27
CDR3 protein: CASSPRDSYWNEQFF
CDR3 DNA: TGTGCCAGCAGTCCGCGGGACAGCTATTGGAATGAGCAGTTCTTC

J gene: TRBJ1-1
clone size: -
D gene: -
V gene: TRBV18
CDR3 protein: CASSPPRVGGNTEAFF
CDR3 DNA: TGTGCCAGCTCACCACCGAGGGTAGGAGGAAACACTGAAGCTTTCTTT

J gene: TRBJ2-7
clone size: -
D gene: -
V gene: TRBV19
CDR3 protein: CASSITSGRIQDEQYF
CDR3 DNA: TGTGCCAGTAGTATAACGTCAGGGCGGATTCAGGACGAGCAGTACTTC

J gene: TRBJ1-1
clone size: many
D gene: TRBD1
V gene: TRBV7-9
CDR3 protein: CASSFSRDRAGMNTEAFF
CDR3 DNA: TGTGCCAGCAGCTTCTCCCGGGACAGGGCCGGAATGAACACTGAAGCTTTCTTT

J gene: TRBJ2-5
clone size: -
D gene: TRBD2
V gene: TRBV9
CDR3 protein: CASSANSGGAAETQYF
CDR3 DNA: TGTGCCAGCAGCGCAAATAGCGGGGGGGCCGCAGAGACCCAGTACTTC

J gene: TRBJ2-3
clone size: -
D gene: TRBD1
V gene: TRBV6-2/TRBV6-3
CDR3 protein: CASGGQGTDTQYF
CDR3 DNA: TGTGCCAGCGGCGGACAGGGGACAGATACGCAGTATTTT

J gene: TRBJ1-1
clone size: -
D gene: -
V gene: TRBV24-1
CDR3 protein: CATSDLTAAGAFF
CDR3 DNA: TGTGCCACCAGTGATTTGACAGCGGCGGGAGCTTTCTTT

J gene: TRBJ1-2
clone size: -
D gene: TRBD1
V gene: TRBV12-3/TRBV12-4
CDR3 protein: CASSPAGGHNYGYTF
CDR3 DNA: TGTGCCAGCAGTCCAGCAGGGGGCCATAACTATGGCTACACCTTC

J gene: TRBJ2-7
clone size: few
D gene: TRBD1
V gene: TRBV10-3
CDR3 protein: CAISESGTGAYEQYF
CDR3 DNA: TGTGCCATCAGTGAGTCCGGGACAGGGGCCTACGAGCAGTACTTC

J gene: TRBJ1-3
clone size: few
D gene: -
V gene: TRBV12-3/TRBV12-4
CDR3 protein: CASRRYSSGNTIYF
CDR3 DNA: TGTGCCAGCAGACGTTACAGCTCTGGAAACACCATATATTTT

J gene: TRBJ1-1
clone size: -
D gene: TRBD1
V gene: TRBV5-5
CDR3 protein: CASSLTLQGGNTEAFF
CDR3 DNA: TGTGCCAGCAGCTTGACCCTCCAGGGGGGGAACACTGAAGCTTTCTTT

J gene: TRBJ2-5
clone size: -
D gene: -
V gene: TRBV20-1
CDR3 protein: CSAVSSQETQYF
CDR3 DNA: TGCAGTGCTGTATCTTCTCAAGAGACCCAGTACTTC

J gene: TRBJ2-7
clone size: -
D gene: -
V gene: TRBV4-3
CDR3 protein: CASSQFQAPSYEQYF
CDR3 DNA: TGCGCCAGCAGCCAATTTCAAGCCCCCTCCTACGAGCAGTACTTC

J gene: TRBJ2-1
clone size: few
D gene: -
V gene: TRBV5-4
CDR3 protein: CASSLPVIGDEQFF
CDR3 DNA: TGTGCCAGCAGCTTACCGGTGATTGGGGATGAGCAGTTCTTC

J gene: TRBJ2-7
clone size: -
D gene: TRBD1
V gene: TRBV7-9
CDR3 protein: CASSLQTGSYEQYF
CDR3 DNA: TGTGCCAGCAGCTTACAGACAGGGTCCTACGAGCAGTACTTC

J gene: TRBJ2-5
clone size: -
D gene: -
V gene: TRBV7-6
CDR3 protein: CASISSGVLGETQYF
CDR3 DNA: TGTGCCAGCATATCCTCCGGGGTTTTGGGGGAGACCCAGTACTTC

J gene: TRBJ1-1
clone size: -
D gene: -
V gene: TRBV2
CDR3 protein: CASSGRGVGGTEAFF
CDR3 DNA: TGTGCCAGCAGTGGAAGAGGGGTTGGGGGCACTGAAGCTTTCTTT

J gene: TRBJ2-4
clone size: many
D gene: TRBD2
V gene: TRBV2
CDR3 protein: CASRIEASGKNIQYF
CDR3 DNA: TGTGCCAGCAGGATCGAGGCTAGCGGGAAGAACATTCAGTACTTC

J gene: TRBJ2-2
clone size: once
D gene: -
V gene: TRBV15
CDR3 protein: CATSPFPGELFF
CDR3 DNA: TGTGCCACCAGCCCTTTTCCCGGGGAGCTGTTTTTT

J gene: TRBJ1-1
clone size: few
D gene: TRBD1
V gene: TRBV12-3/TRBV12-4
CDR3 protein: CASSLAQGATEAFF
CDR3 DNA: TGTGCCAGCAGTTTAGCACAGGGGGCCACTGAAGCTTTCTTT

J gene: TRBJ2-2
clone size: -
D gene: -
V gene: TRBV7-8
CDR3 protein: CASSWRGVGSTGELFF
CDR3 DNA: TGTGCCAGCAGCTGGCGGGGAGTGGGTAGCACCGGGGAGCTGTTTTTT

J gene: TRBJ2-3
clone size: -
D gene: -
V gene: TRBV2
CDR3 protein: CASSIRDTRTDTQYF
CDR3 DNA: TGTGCCAGCAGCATCCGGGACACCCGCACAGATACGCAGTATTTT

J gene: TRBJ2-7
clone size: -
D gene: -
V gene: TRBV29-1
CDR3 protein: CSVGDVAGQYF
CDR3 DNA: TGCAGCGTTGGGGACGTGGCTGGGCAGTACTTC

J gene: TRBJ2-5
clone size: few
D gene: -
V gene: TRBV20-1
CDR3 protein: CSANEGVRRETQYF
CDR3 DNA: TGCAGTGCTAACGAAGGGGTGAGGCGAGAGACCCAGTACTTC

J gene: TRBJ2-5
clone size: few
D gene: TRBD1
V gene: TRBV5-6
CDR3 protein: CASSSQGVGTQYF
CDR3 DNA: TGTGCCAGCAGCTCACAGGGGGTCGGGACCCAGTACTTC

J gene: TRBJ2-4
clone size: -
D gene: -
V gene: TRBV6-2/TRBV6-3
CDR3 protein: CASTHASQGRNIQYF
CDR3 DNA: TGTGCCAGCACCCACGCCTCCCAGGGGAGAAACATTCAGTACTTC

J gene: TRBJ2-1
clone size: -
D gene: -
V gene: TRBV10-3
CDR3 protein: CAISERLSGNNEQFF
CDR3 DNA: TGTGCCATCAGTGAGAGGTTGAGCGGAAACAATGAGCAGTTCTTC

J gene: TRBJ2-1
clone size: -
D gene: -
V gene: TRBV12-3/TRBV12-4
CDR3 protein: CASSRAGFLYNEQFF
CDR3 DNA: TGTGCCAGCAGCCGGGCGGGGTTCCTCTACAATGAGCAGTTCTTC

J gene: TRBJ1-1
clone size: few
D gene: -
V gene: TRBV7-8
CDR3 protein: CASSFIGNTEAFF
CDR3 DNA: TGTGCCAGCAGCTTCATTGGGAACACTGAAGCTTTCTTT

J gene: TRBJ1-1
clone size: few
D gene: -
V gene: TRBV30
CDR3 protein: CAWRMGGVKDTEAFF
CDR3 DNA: TGTGCCTGGAGAATGGGGGGCGTTAAGGACACTGAAGCTTTCTTT

J gene: TRBJ1-2
clone size: -
D gene: -
V gene: TRBV12-3/TRBV12-4
CDR3 protein: CASSYSRGYTF
CDR3 DNA: TGTGCCAGCAGTTACAGCCGTGGCTACACCTTC

J gene: TRBJ2-1
clone size: few
D gene: TRBD2
V gene: TRBV15
CDR3 protein: CATSRRLAGGPYNEQFF
CDR3 DNA: TGTGCCACCAGCAGAAGGTTGGCGGGGGGGCCGTACAATGAGCAGTTCTTC

J gene: TRBJ1-1
clone size: -
D gene: -
V gene: TRBV7-2
CDR3 protein: CASSLLAGSALNTEAFF
CDR3 DNA: TGTGCCAGCAGCTTACTGGCAGGGTCGGCCCTGAACACTGAAGCTTTCTTT

J gene: TRBJ2-1
clone size: once
D gene: TRBD1
V gene: TRBV11-1
CDR3 protein: CASSFTTGSSYNEQFF
CDR3 DNA: TGTGCCAGCAGCTTTACGACAGGGAGCTCCTACAATGAGCAGTTCTTC

J gene: TRBJ1-1
clone size: few
D gene: TRBD1
V gene: TRBV7-9
CDR3 protein: CASSSSGTGVGWTEAFF
CDR3 DNA: TGTGCCAGCAGCTCTTCCGGGACAGGGGTTGGATGGACTGAAGCTTTCTTT

J gene: TRBJ2-7
clone size: -
D gene: TRBD2
V gene: TRBV9
CDR3 protein: CASSAGTSGGFYEQYF
CDR3 DNA: TGTGCCAGCAGCGCAGGGACTAGCGGGGGATTCTACGAGCAGTACTTC

J gene: TRBJ2-4
clone size: few
D gene: TRBD1
V gene: TRBV15
CDR3 protein: CATSKAGGLGKNIQYF
CDR3 DNA: TGTGCCACCAGCAAAGCAGGGGGTTTAGGCAAAAACATTCAGTACTTC

J gene: TRBJ1-4
clone size: -
D gene: TRBD1
V gene: TRBV7-2
CDR3 protein: CASSSIGTAINEKLFF
CDR3 DNA: TGTGCCAGCAGTTCAATCGGGACAGCCATTAATGAAAAACTGTTTTTT

J gene: TRBJ2-1
clone size: -
D gene: TRBD2
V gene: TRBV19
CDR3 protein: CASSILAGGPFGSYNEQFF
CDR3 DNA: TGTGCCAGTAGTATCCTAGCGGGAGGGCCGTTCGGGTCCTACAATGAGCAGTTCTTC